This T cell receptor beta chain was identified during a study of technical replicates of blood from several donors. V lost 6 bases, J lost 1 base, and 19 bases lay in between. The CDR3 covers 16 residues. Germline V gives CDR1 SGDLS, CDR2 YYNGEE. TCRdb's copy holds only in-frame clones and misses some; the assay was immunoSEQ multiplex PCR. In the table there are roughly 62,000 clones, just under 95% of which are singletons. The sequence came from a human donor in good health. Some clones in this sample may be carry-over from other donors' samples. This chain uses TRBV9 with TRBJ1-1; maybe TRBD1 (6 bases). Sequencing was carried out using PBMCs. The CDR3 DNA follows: TGTGCCAGCACCCAGGGCAGGGGCCAGGGGAACACTGAAGCTTTCTTT. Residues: CASTQGRGQGNTEAFF.